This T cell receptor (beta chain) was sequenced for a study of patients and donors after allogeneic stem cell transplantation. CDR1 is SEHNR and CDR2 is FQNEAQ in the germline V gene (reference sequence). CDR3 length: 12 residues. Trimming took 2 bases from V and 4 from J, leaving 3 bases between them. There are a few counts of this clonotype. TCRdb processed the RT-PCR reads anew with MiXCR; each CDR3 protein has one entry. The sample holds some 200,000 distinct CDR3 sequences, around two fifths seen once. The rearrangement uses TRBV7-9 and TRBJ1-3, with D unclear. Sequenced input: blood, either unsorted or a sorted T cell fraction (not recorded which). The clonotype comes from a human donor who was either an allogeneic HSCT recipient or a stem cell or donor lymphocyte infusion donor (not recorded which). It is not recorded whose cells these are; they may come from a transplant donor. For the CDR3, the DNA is TGTGCCAGCAGCTTATGGGGAAACACCATATATTTT. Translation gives CASSLWGNTIYF.